These 27 T cell receptor beta chains were sequenced from one sample in a study of T cells in Graves' hyperthyroidism and ophthalmopathy. RNA transcripts were the template for amplifying TCR beta CDR3 regions. The study used the HTBI primer set for a first-round RT-PCR of the TCR CDR3. TCRdb redid the calling of the multiplex PCR reads with MiXCR, one entry per CDR3 protein. The sample has 450,000 to 650,000 distinct CDR3 sequences; roughly 20% are singletons. Sequenced material: blood. These receptors all stem from a man between 18 and 35 years old with Graves' hyperthyroidism.

In this sample, this clonotype turned up many times. This chain joins TRBV28 and TRBJ2-7; D not certain. CDR3 length: 14 amino acids. Trimming removed 1 base at V and 3 bases at J, with 10 bases between. Germline V gene data show CDR1 as MDHEN and CDR2 as SYDVKM. DNA of the CDR3: TGTGCCAGCAGTTTATTGGCAGCCTTCTACGAGCAGTACTTC. It is translated as CASSLLAAFYEQYF.

This clonotype occurred many times. The J gene is TRBJ1-2, the V gene TRBV6-5; 8 positions agree with TRBD1. The length of the CDR3 is 14 residues. Germline CDR1 reads MNHEY; CDR2 reads SVGAGI. Trimming removed 1 base from V and 4 bases from J; junction bases left unmatched: 2. This CDR3 reads CASSYFGQGYGYTF. CDR3 bases: TGTGCCAGCAGTTACTTTGGACAGGGCTATGGCTACACCTTC.

This clonotype was recorded many times. The chain recombines TRBV18 with TRBJ1-5; 9 nucleotides agree with TRBD1. The CDR3 has 14 amino acids. Germline V CDR1 and CDR2: KGHSH, LQKENI. The V segment lost 5 bases and the J segment 5 bases; nucleotides outside the gene matches: 4. This chain's CDR3 is CASSSTGGDQPQHF. The CDR3 coding sequence is TGTGCCAGCTCATCGACAGGGGGAGATCAGCCCCAGCATTTT.

At least ten counts were recorded for this clonotype. The chain is built from TRBV12-3 or TRBV12-4 and TRBJ2-7; 8 bases fit TRBD1. Trimming at V came to 5 bases and at J to 1 base, leaving 4 bases not matched to a gene. CDR3 length equals 14 residues. CDR3 sequence reads: CASSQGQESYEQYF. The DNA for the CDR3 is TGTGCCAGCAGTCAGGGACAGGAGTCCTACGAGCAGTACTTC.

In this sample, this clonotype turned up many times. The chain employs TRBV11-1 and TRBJ2-7, with D maybe TRBD1 (5 bases). CDR1 and CDR2 (germline): SGHAT, FQDESV (reference sequence). The CDR3 spans 16 residues. V dropped 3 bases and J dropped 7 bases, with 22 bases sitting between them. The DNA for the CDR3 is TGTGCCAGCAGCTTTTTGGAAGGGGCCTCCTGGTGGGAGCAGTACTTC. This translates into CASSFLEGASWWEQYF.

There are many counts of this clonotype. The chain couples TRBV12-3 or TRBV12-4 to TRBJ2-7, with 11 bases identical to TRBD2. The J segment lost 3 bases and the V segment lost 6 bases, leaving 10 bases of the junction unmatched. There are 16 residues in the CDR3. The CDR3 bases are TGTGCCAGCAGCCCCACATTAGGGACTAGCGGCTACGAGCAGTACTTC. It specifies CASSPTLGTSGYEQYF.

This clonotype came up many times. The CDR3 reads CSLAGTLVRETQYF. The CDR3 DNA is TGCAGTCTAGCCGGGACACTCGTGCGAGAGACCCAGTACTTC. This chain uses TRBV20-1 with TRBJ2-5, with D possibly being TRBD1 (6 bases). CDR1 is DFQATT and CDR2 is SNEGSKA in the germline V gene (reference sequence). This CDR3 is built from 14 residues. Trimming shortened V by 8 bases and J by 4 bases, and 20 bases separated the two germline ends.

The sample holds many counts of this clonotype. This rearrangement joins TRBV18 to TRBJ2-5; the match to TRBD2 covers 7 bases. Trimming took 3 bases from V and 5 from J; bases not matched to a gene: 3. The CDR3 consists of 13 residues. Germline V CDR1 and CDR2: KGHSH, LQKENI. Here the CDR3 reads CASSPLGGETQYF. The DNA for the CDR3 is TGTGCCAGCTCACCCCTCGGGGGGGAGACCCAGTACTTC.

The chain carries TRBV24-1 and TRBJ2-7, with a tentative D call TRBD1 (6 bases). V was cut by 3 bases and J by 3 bases, with 14 bases left in between. CDR1 and CDR2 (germline): KGHDR, SFDVKD. CDR3 length: 15 amino acids. Here the CDR3 DNA reads TGTGCCACCAGTGATCCAACCAGGGGCGGCTACGAGCAGTACTTC. Amino acids: CATSDPTRGGYEQYF.

The gene calls are TRBV3-1 and TRBJ1-5; D gene ambiguous. Germline V gene sequence: CDR1 LGHDT, CDR2 YNNKEL (reference sequence). The CDR3 runs 14 residues. Trimming cost V 0 bases and J 2 bases, with 5 bases left between them. The CDR3 region has the DNA TGTGCCAGCAGCCAAGATCTGCGCAATCAGCCCCAGCATTTT. This codes for CASSQDLRNQPQHF.

With regard to this clonotype: One base away lies a much larger clone, so this may be a sequencing read error. The CDR3 does not close with the conserved phenylalanine or tryptophan, likely indicating a read error. J is TRBJ2-2 and V is TRBV7-9, with D uncertain. In germline, CDR1 is SEHNR, CDR2 FQNEAQ (reference sequence). V was cut by 5 bases and J by 4 bases, with 14 bases left in between. The CDR3 contains 15 residues. CDR3 residues: CASSLGLPATGELFL. Here the CDR3 DNA reads TGTGCCAGCAGCCTGGGCCTCCCGGCCACCGGGGAGCTGTTTTTG.

This clonotype has a count of ten or more. This sequence joins TRBV27 and TRBJ1-2; D call uncertain. V shed 5 bases and J shed 4 bases, with 17 bases lying between them. This CDR3 region has 15 residues. Germline V gives CDR1 MNHEY, CDR2 SMNVEV (reference sequence). CDR3 protein: CASSPGLPGAYGYTF. The CDR3 DNA follows: TGTGCCAGCAGTCCCGGGCTACCTGGCGCCTATGGCTACACCTTC.

Many counts were recorded for this clonotype. This sequence joins TRBV7-9 and TRBJ2-5; 8 bases fit TRBD1. This CDR3 region has 14 residues. V lost 4 bases and J lost 4; bases outside the gene matches: 5. Germline CDR1 and CDR2: SEHNR and FQNEAQ (reference sequence). The CDR3 coding sequence is TGTGCCAGCAGCTCGTGGGACAGGAGAGAGACCCAGTACTTC. Translating gives CASSSWDRRETQYF. The full variable domain, its missing parts supplied by reference TRBV7-9 and TRBJ2-5, is DTGVSQNPRHKITKRGQNVTFRCDPISEHNRLYWYRQTLGQGPEFLTYFQNEAQLEKSRLLSDRFSAERPKGSFSTLEIQRTEQGDSAMYLCASSSWDRRETQYFGPGTRLLVL.

This clonotype showed up many times. V usage is TRBV20-1 and J usage is TRBJ1-5; 7 bases match TRBD1. The CDR3 runs 14 residues. Trimming took 1 base from V and 6 from J; bases not matched to a gene: 6. Germline assignment: CDR1 DFQATT and CDR2 SNEGSKA (reference sequence). The CDR3 loop is CSARAGQTRQPQHF. The CDR3 nucleotides are TGCAGTGCTAGAGCGGGACAGACGCGTCAGCCCCAGCATTTT.

The genes are TRBV18 and TRBJ2-5; tentatively, D is TRBD2 (6 bases). This CDR3 region has 16 residues. CDR1 KGHSH and CDR2 LQKENI come from the germline V gene. Trimming shortened V by 1 base and J by 4 bases, and 16 bases separated the two germline ends. The CDR3 here is CASSPLSIVGGETQYF. The CDR3 DNA reads TGTGCCAGCTCACCACTCTCTATCGTGGGGGGAGAGACCCAGTACTTC.

This clonotype was counted at least ten times. The chain links TRBV15 to TRBJ2-7; no firm D call. This CDR3 contains 14 residues. V gave up 5 bases and J gave up 0 bases, with 11 bases separating them. Germline V gene sequence: CDR1 LNHNV, CDR2 YYDKDF (reference sequence). Written as DNA, the CDR3 is TGTGCCACCAGCGGTGCGGATTCCTCCTACGAGCAGTACTTC. It encodes CATSGADSSYEQYF.

This clonotype has ten or more counts. V gene TRBV6-1 combines with J gene TRBJ1-2; 8 bases are shared with TRBD1. The CDR3 runs to 15 residues. Losses at the gene ends were 5 bases for V and 9 bases for J; bases not matched to a gene: 14. Germline CDR1 and CDR2: MNHNS and SASEGT. Here the CDR3 reads CASSTQATGDGSYTF. As DNA, the CDR3 is TGTGCCAGCAGTACACAAGCGACAGGGGATGGGAGCTACACCTTC.

There are many counts of this clonotype. Sequence at one end of the junction differs from germline and may be a read error. This chain links TRBV12-3 or TRBV12-4 with TRBJ1-2; D is unclear. The CDR3 totals 13 residues. DNA for the CDR3: TGTGCCAGCAGCCTTAGTCCTAACGATGGCTACACCTTC. Its protein product is CASSLSPNDGYTF.

The chain joins TRBV5-1 to TRBJ2-7; 14 bases line up with TRBD2. V lost 2 bases, J lost 2 bases, and 12 bases stayed unmatched. From germline, CDR1 is SGHRS and CDR2 YFSETQ. There are 19 residues in the CDR3. This chain's CDR3 is CASSFPGTSGGQPPYEQYF. CDR3 nucleotide sequence: TGCGCCAGCAGCTTCCCCGGGACTAGCGGGGGCCAACCTCCCTACGAGCAGTACTTC. The whole variable domain, remainder taken from reference TRBV5-1 and TRBJ2-7, is KAGVTQTPRYLIKTRGQQVTLSCSPISGHRSVSWYQQTPGQGLQFLFEYFSETQRNKGNFPGRFSGRQFSNSRSEMNVSTLELGDSALYLCASSFPGTSGGQPPYEQYFGPGTRLTVT.

This chain connects TRBV13 to TRBJ2-7; a weak D match, TRBD1 (6 bases). This CDR3 spans 16 amino acids. Trimming left V 5 bases short and J 4 bases short, with 21 bases between. CDR1 is PRHDT, CDR2 FYEKMQ, per germline (reference sequence). CDR3 region: CASSEGQPLGSYEQYF. The CDR3 region has the DNA TGTGCCAGCAGCGAAGGACAGCCCCTCGGGTCTTACGAGCAGTACTTC.

The table lists this clonotype with many counts. The J gene is TRBJ2-5, the V gene TRBV12-3 or TRBV12-4; TRBD1 agrees at 7 bases. The CDR3 is made up of 16 amino acids. The V gene end was trimmed by 3 bases and the J gene end by 5 bases; junction bases not matched to a gene: 12. CDR3 coding DNA: TGTGCCAGCAGTTTGTTACAGGGGCGAATTTGGGAGACCCAGTACTTC. Its translation: CASSLLQGRIWETQYF.

This clonotype was detected ten times or more. V gene TRBV4-2 combines with J gene TRBJ2-2; no clear D gene. In germline, CDR1 is LGHNA, CDR2 YNFKEQ. With 8 bases removed from V and 2 bases from J, the gap between germline ends came to 6 bases. This CDR3 is built from 12 residues. In nucleotides, the CDR3 is TGTGCCAGCCAAAGTAACACCGGGGAGCTGTTTTTT. It specifies CASQSNTGELFF.

V is TRBV7-2 and J is TRBJ2-5; perhaps TRBD2 as D (6 bases). Per germline, CDR1 SGHTA and CDR2 FQGNSA. The CDR3 runs to 12 residues. V gave up 4 bases and J gave up 13 bases, with 16 bases separating them. CDR3 loop: CASSYRNGTRYF. The DNA for the CDR3 is TGTGCCAGCAGCTACCGCAACGGGACTCGGTACTTC.

This clonotype came up many times. CDR3 DNA: TGTGCCAGCAGCTTAGCGTCACTACCGGGACTCAGGAGGACCGGGGAGCTGTTTTTT. Its translation: CASSLASLPGLRRTGELFF. The rearrangement links TRBV7-2 to TRBJ2-2; perhaps TRBD2 as D (6 bases). The CDR3 has 19 amino acids. V was clipped by 0 bases and J by 5 bases, with 22 bases between them. Germline-derived CDR1 and CDR2 are SGHTA and FQGNSA.

This clonotype occurred many times. The genes are TRBV12-3 or TRBV12-4 and TRBJ2-2; D possibly corresponds to TRBD1 (5 bases). V shed 1 base and J shed 3 bases, with 12 bases lying between them. CDR3 size: 16 residues. CDR3: CASSLVQGSDTGELFF. In DNA, the CDR3 is TGTGCCAGCAGTTTAGTTCAGGGATCTGACACCGGGGAGCTGTTTTTT.

This clonotype was recorded many times. V usage is TRBV28 and J usage is TRBJ2-7, with a possible D match to TRBD2 (6 bases). This CDR3 comprises 15 residues. Germline-derived CDR1 and CDR2 are MDHEN and SYDVKM. Trimming pared 2 bases from V and 2 bases from J, leaving 13 bases between. The CDR3 is CASSLRVSGAYEQYF. In DNA, the CDR3 is TGTGCCAGCAGTTTACGGGTTAGCGGAGCCTACGAGCAGTACTTC. The variable domain in full, completed from reference TRBV28 and TRBJ2-7, reads DVKVTQSSRYLVKRTGEKVFLECVQDMDHENMFWYRQDPGLGLRLIYFSYDVKMKEKGDIPEGYSVSREKKERFSLILESASTNQTSMYLCASSLRVSGAYEQYFGPGTRLTVT.

Ten or more counts support this clonotype. The CDR3 sequence: CASSEAQAGAQETQYF. CDR3 bases: TGTGCCAGCAGTGAAGCGCAAGCGGGGGCCCAAGAGACCCAGTACTTC. V is TRBV2 and J is TRBJ2-5; the match to TRBD2 covers 8 bases. The CDR3 has 16 amino acids. Trimming took 0 bases from V and 1 from J; bases not matched to a gene: 4. Germline CDR1 reads SNHLY; CDR2 reads FYNNEI.